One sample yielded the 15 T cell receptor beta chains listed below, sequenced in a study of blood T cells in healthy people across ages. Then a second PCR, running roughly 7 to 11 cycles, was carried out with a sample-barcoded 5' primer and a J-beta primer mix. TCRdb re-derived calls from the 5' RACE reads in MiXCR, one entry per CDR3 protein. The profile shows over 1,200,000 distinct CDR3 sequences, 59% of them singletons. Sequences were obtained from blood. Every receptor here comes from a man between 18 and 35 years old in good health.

CDR3 loop: CAISGVRAGETQYF. The CDR3, as DNA: TGTGCCATCAGTGGCGTCAGGGCAGGGGAGACCCAGTACTTC. V gene TRBV10-3 combines with J gene TRBJ2-5; D may be TRBD1 (5 bases). CDR1 is ENHRY and CDR2 is SYGVKD in the germline V gene. The V and J ends lost 4 bases and 5 bases respectively, with 14 bases between them. This CDR3 spans 14 amino acids.

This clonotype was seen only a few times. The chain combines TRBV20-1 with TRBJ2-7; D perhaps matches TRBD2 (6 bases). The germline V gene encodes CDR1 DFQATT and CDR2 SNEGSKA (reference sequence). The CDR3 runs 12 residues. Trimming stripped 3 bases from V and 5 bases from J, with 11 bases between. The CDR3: CSASGSLHEQYF. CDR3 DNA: TGCAGTGCTAGCGGGAGCCTCCACGAGCAGTACTTC.

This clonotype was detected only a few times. The CDR3 region has the DNA TGCGCCAGCAGCCAAGTATCCGAGTGGGAGCTGTTTTTT. Translation gives CASSQVSEWELFF. The rearrangement links TRBV4-1 to TRBJ2-2; D is unresolved. This CDR3 spans 13 amino acids. The ends were cut back, 1 base at V and 9 bases at J, with 9 bases in the middle. Germline V gives CDR1 MGHRA, CDR2 YSYEKL.

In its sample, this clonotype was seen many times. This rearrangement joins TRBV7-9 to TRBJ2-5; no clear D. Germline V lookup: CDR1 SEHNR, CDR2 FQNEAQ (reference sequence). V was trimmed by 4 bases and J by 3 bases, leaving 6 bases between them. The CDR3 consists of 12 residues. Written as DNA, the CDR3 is TGTGCCAGCAGCTCTAGGAAAGAGACCCAGTACTTC. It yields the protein CASSSRKETQYF.

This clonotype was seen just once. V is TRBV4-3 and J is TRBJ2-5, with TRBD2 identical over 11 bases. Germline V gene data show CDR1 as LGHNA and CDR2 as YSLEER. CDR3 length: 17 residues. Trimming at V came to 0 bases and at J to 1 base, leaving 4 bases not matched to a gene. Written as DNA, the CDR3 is TGCGCCAGCAGCCAAGATCGAACTAGCGGGGGCCAAGAGACCCAGTACTTC. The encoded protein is CASSQDRTSGGQETQYF.

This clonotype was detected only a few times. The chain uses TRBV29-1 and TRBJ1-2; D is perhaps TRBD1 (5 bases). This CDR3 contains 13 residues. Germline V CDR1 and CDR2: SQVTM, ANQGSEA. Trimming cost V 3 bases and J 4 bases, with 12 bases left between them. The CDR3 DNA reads TGCAGCGTTGAGGAGGGACGGACCTATGGCTACACCTTC. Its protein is CSVEEGRTYGYTF.

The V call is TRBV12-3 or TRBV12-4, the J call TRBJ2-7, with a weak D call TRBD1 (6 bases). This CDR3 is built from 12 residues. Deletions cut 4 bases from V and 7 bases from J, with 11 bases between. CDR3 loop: CASSSGDNEQYF. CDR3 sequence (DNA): TGTGCCAGCAGTTCTGGGGACAATGAGCAGTACTTC.

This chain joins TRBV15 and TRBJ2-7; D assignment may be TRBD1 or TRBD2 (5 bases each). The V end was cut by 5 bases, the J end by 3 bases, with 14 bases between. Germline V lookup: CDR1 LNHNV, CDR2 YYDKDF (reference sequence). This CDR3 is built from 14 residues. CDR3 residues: CATSVGDGFYEQYF. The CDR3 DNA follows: TGTGCCACCAGCGTAGGGGACGGCTTCTACGAGCAGTACTTC.

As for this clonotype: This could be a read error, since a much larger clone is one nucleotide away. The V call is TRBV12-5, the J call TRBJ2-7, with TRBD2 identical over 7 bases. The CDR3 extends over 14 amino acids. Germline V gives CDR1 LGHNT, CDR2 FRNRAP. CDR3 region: CASVLAGTTYEQHF. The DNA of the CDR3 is TGTGCTAGTGTCTTAGCGGGTACTACCTACGAGCAGCACTTC.

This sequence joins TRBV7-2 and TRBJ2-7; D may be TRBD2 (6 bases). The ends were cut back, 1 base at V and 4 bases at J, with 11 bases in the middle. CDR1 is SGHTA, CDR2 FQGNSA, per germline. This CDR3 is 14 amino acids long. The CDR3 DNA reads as TGTGCCAGCAGCTTAGTTAGTGGGGGGTACGAGCAGTACTTC. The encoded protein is CASSLVSGGYEQYF.

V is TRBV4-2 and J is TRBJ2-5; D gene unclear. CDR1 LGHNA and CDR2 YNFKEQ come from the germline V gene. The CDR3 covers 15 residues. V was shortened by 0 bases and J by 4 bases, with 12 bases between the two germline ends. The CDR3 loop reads CASSQEIGPGETQYF. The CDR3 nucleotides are TGTGCCAGCAGCCAAGAGATCGGTCCGGGAGAGACCCAGTACTTC.

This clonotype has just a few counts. The CDR3 here is CSVGDRVWGYTF. The DNA of the CDR3 is TGCAGCGTGGGAGACAGGGTTTGGGGATACACCTTC. The chain combines TRBV29-1 with TRBJ1-2; TRBD1 matches 7 bases. Germline-derived CDR1 and CDR2 are SQVTM and ANQGSEA. V was pared by 6 bases and J by 11 bases, with 12 bases of the junction left unmatched. CDR3 size: 12 residues.

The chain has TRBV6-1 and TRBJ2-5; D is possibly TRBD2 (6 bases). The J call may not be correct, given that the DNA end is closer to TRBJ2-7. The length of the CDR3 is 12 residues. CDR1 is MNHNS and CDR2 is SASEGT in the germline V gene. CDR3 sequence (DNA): TGTGCCAGCGATTTGGAGGGGAACGAGCAGTACTTC. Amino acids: CASDLEGNEQYF.

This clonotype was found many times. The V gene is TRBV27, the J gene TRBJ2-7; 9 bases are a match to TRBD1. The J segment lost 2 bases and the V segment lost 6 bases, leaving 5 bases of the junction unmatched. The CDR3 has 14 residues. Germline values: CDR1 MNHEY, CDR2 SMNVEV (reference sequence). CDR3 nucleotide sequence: TGTGCCAGCAGCTCGGGACAGGGCCCCTACGAGCAGTACTTC. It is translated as CASSSGQGPYEQYF.

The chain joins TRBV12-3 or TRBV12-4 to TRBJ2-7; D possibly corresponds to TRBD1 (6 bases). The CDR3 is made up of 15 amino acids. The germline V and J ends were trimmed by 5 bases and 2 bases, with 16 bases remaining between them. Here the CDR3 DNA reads TGTGCCAGCAGTGAACCCGGGACACGGACCTACGAGCAGTACTTC. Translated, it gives CASSEPGTRTYEQYF.